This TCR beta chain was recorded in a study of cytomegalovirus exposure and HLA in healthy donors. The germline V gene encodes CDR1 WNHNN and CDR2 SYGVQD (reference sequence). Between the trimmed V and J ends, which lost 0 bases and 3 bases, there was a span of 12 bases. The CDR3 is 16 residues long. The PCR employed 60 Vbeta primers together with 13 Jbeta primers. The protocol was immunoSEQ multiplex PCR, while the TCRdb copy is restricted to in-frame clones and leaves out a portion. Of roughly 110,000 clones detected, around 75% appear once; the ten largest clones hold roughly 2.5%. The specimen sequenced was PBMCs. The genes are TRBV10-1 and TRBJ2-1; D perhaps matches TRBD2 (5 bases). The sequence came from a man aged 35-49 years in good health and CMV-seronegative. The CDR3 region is CASSESRTGYYNEQFF. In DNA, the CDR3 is TGCGCCAGCAGTGAGTCGAGGACGGGGTACTACAATGAGCAGTTCTTC.